One sample yielded the 9 T cell receptor beta chains listed below, sequenced in a study of T cells after yellow fever vaccination. TCRdb ran MiXCR on the 5' RACE reads and lists one entry per CDR3 protein. The sample holds over 120,000 distinct CDR3 sequences; more than 6.5% are singletons and the top ten take over 0.55%. The material sequenced was CD4+ T cells sorted from PBMCs, taken 10 days after the yellow fever booster vaccination. These receptors all come from a man between 25 and 39 years old who received the YFV17D yellow fever vaccine.

The sample holds many counts of this clonotype. The V call is TRBV14, the J call TRBJ2-7, with D hard to call. Germline assignment: CDR1 SGHDN and CDR2 FVKESK. Trimming stripped 0 bases from V and 0 bases from J, with 9 bases between. The CDR3 covers 15 residues. CDR3 nucleotide sequence: TGTGCCAGCAGCCAAGACAGGTCGATCTCCTACGAGCAGTACTTC. It yields the protein CASSQDRSISYEQYF.

This clonotype has ten or more counts. The chain carries TRBV9 and TRBJ2-5; D gene unclear. V was pared by 0 bases and J by 0 bases, with 0 bases between. CDR1 and CDR2 from the germline V gene are SGDLS and YYNGEE. This CDR3 has 12 residues. Written as DNA, the CDR3 is TGTGCCAGCAGCGTAGACCAAGAGACCCAGTACTTC. Residues: CASSVDQETQYF.

Only a few counts were recorded for this clonotype. This chain links TRBV5-4 with TRBJ2-1; 8 nucleotides align to TRBD2. Germline V lookup: CDR1 SGHNT, CDR2 YYREEE (reference sequence). The CDR3 extends over 16 amino acids. V trimming: 3 bases; J trimming: 3 bases; junction bases outside the gene matches: 8. This CDR3 reads CASSWKTSGDYNEQFF. In DNA, the CDR3 is TGTGCCAGCAGCTGGAAAACTAGCGGAGACTACAATGAGCAGTTCTTC. The full variable domain, in which reference TRBV5-4 and TRBJ2-1 provide the parts outside the CDR3, is ETGVTQSPTHLIKTRGQQVTLRCSSQSGHNTVSWYQQALGQGPQFIFQYYREEENGRGNFPPRFSGLQFPNYSSELNVNALELDDSALYLCASSWKTSGDYNEQFFGPGTRLTVL.

This clonotype occurred many times. The chain is built from TRBV5-4 and TRBJ2-1; D might be TRBD1 or TRBD2, each matching 5 bases. Germline V gene sequence: CDR1 SGHNT, CDR2 YYREEE (reference sequence). The CDR3 is 17 amino acids. The germline V and J ends were trimmed by 1 base and 2 bases, with 16 bases remaining between them. The CDR3 region has the DNA TGTGCCAGCAGCTTGTTGGGGCAGCGGAGCCCCTACAATGAGCAGTTCTTC. It is translated as CASSLLGQRSPYNEQFF.

This clonotype has at least ten counts. The V call is TRBV20-1, the J call TRBJ2-7; D perhaps matches TRBD2 (6 bases). The CDR3 is made up of 16 amino acids. V was clipped by 1 base and J by 5 bases, with 21 bases between them. Germline lookup yields CDR1 DFQATT and CDR2 SNEGSKA (reference sequence). CDR3 sequence (DNA): TGCAGTGCTAGAGGCGGGATCGGAGGGTCGGGGAACGAGCAGTACTTC. Translating gives CSARGGIGGSGNEQYF.

The V and J genes are TRBV20-1 and TRBJ1-1, with D possibly being TRBD1 (6 bases). CDR3 length: 14 amino acids. Trimming pared 3 bases from V and 8 bases from J, leaving 19 bases between. Germline V gene sequence: CDR1 DFQATT, CDR2 SNEGSKA (reference sequence). CDR3 amino acids: CSASVRGPSSEAFF. DNA of the CDR3: TGCAGTGCTAGTGTCAGGGGACCCTCGTCGGAAGCTTTCTTT.

This clonotype has a count of ten or more. The chain employs TRBV4-3 and TRBJ1-5; weak D call: TRBD1 (5 bases). This CDR3 has 13 amino acids. Germline-derived CDR1 and CDR2 are LGHNA and YSLEER. Trimming cost V 0 bases and J 8 bases, with 8 bases left between them. The CDR3 nucleotides read TGCGCCAGCAGCCAAGACAGGGCCGAGCCCCAGCATTTT. Translating it yields CASSQDRAEPQHF.

This clonotype came up many times. The chain recombines TRBV7-7 with TRBJ1-4; TRBD1 might be the D (5 bases). The germline CDR1 and CDR2 sequences are SSHAT and FNYEAQ (reference sequence). The CDR3 sequence is 15 residues long. Trimming cost V 5 bases and J 7 bases, with 17 bases left between them. In nucleotides, the CDR3 is TGTGCCAGCAGCCCAAACCCATCCGGGGGTGAAAAACTGTTTTTT. Its translation: CASSPNPSGGEKLFF. The full variable domain, completed using reference TRBV7-7 and TRBJ1-4, is GAGVSQSPRYKVTKRGQDVTLRCDPISSHATLYWYQQALGQGPEFLTYFNYEAQPDKSGLPSDRFSAERPEGSISTLTIQRTEQRDSAMYRCASSPNPSGGEKLFFGSGTQLSVL.

This clonotype was seen at least ten times. The gene calls are TRBV20-1 and TRBJ2-1; either TRBD1 or TRBD2 may fit D (6 bases each). The ends were cut back, 0 bases at V and 7 bases at J, with 19 bases in the middle. This CDR3 has 16 residues. Germline CDR1 reads DFQATT; CDR2 reads SNEGSKA (reference sequence). For the CDR3, the DNA is TGCAGTGCTAGAGATCTTAGGGGGGTAGCTAGTAATGAGCAGTTCTTC. This translates into CSARDLRGVASNEQFF.